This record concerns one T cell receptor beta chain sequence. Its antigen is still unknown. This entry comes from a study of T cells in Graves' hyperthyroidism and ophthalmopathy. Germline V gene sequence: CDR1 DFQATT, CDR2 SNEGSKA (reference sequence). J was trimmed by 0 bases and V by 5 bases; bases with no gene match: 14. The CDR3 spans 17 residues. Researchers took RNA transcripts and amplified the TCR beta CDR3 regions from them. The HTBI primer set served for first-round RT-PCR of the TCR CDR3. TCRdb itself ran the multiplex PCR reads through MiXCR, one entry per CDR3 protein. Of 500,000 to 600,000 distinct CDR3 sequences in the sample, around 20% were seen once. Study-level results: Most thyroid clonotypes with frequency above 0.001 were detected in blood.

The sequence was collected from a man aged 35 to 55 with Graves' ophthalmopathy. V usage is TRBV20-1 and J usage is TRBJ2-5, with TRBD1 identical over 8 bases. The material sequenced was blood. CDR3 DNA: TGCAGTGCTGGGAAAACTGGGACAGGCGGATACCAAGAGACCCAGTACTTC. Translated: CSAGKTGTGGYQETQYF.